Each of the 14 T cell receptor beta chains below was sequenced from the same sample in a study of CD8 T cells in ankylosing spondylitis. TCRdb reprocessed the 5' RACE reads with MiXCR, giving one entry per CDR3 protein. Found here are about 240,000 distinct CDR3 sequences, 8% to 9.5% of them singletons; the top ten hold almost 7%. Material for sequencing was blood, either unsorted or a sorted T cell fraction (not recorded which). These receptors were obtained from a male donor with ankylosing spondylitis or in good health (not recorded which).

This clonotype was picked up many times. The chain links TRBV7-3 to TRBJ1-1, with D possibly matching TRBD1 (5 bases). Trimming took 5 bases from V and 0 from J, leaving 13 bases between them. The germline CDR1 and CDR2 sequences are SGHTA and FQGTGA. This CDR3 is built from 15 residues. This CDR3 is CASSLGTLMNTEAFF. The CDR3 DNA reads TGTGCCAGCAGCCTCGGGACTCTTATGAACACTGAAGCTTTCTTT. The entire variable domain, with the rest obtained from reference TRBV7-3 and TRBJ1-1, is as follows: GAGVSQTPSNKVTEKGKYVELRCDPISGHTALYWYRQSLGQGPEFLIYFQGTGAADDSGLPNDRFFAVRPEGSVSTLKIQRTERGDSAVYLCASSLGTLMNTEAFFGQGTRLTVV.

This chain connects TRBV29-1 to TRBJ2-7; unclear D gene. The V and J ends lost 6 bases and 2 bases respectively, with 14 bases between them. The CDR3 runs 13 residues. Germline assignment: CDR1 SQVTM and CDR2 ANQGSEA. CDR3: CSVAVGGTYEQYF. As DNA, the CDR3 is TGCAGCGTCGCGGTGGGTGGGACCTACGAGCAGTACTTC.

This clonotype was counted ten times or more. This rearrangement joins TRBV20-1 to TRBJ2-1; 7 nucleotides agree with TRBD2. The CDR3 runs 16 residues. Germline CDR1 is DFQATT and CDR2 is SNEGSKA (reference sequence). J was trimmed by 0 bases and V by 0 bases; bases with no gene match: 5. The DNA for the CDR3 is TGCAGTGCTAGAGATGGGGAGCGGGACTCCTACAATGAGCAGTTCTTC. This codes for CSARDGERDSYNEQFF.

The chain recombines TRBV20-1 with TRBJ1-2; D is unresolved. Trimming pared 0 bases from V and 4 bases from J, leaving 12 bases between. The CDR3 is made up of 14 amino acids. Germline values: CDR1 DFQATT, CDR2 SNEGSKA (reference sequence). This chain's CDR3 is CSARDWEAPYGYTF. The CDR3 DNA reads TGCAGTGCTAGAGATTGGGAGGCCCCCTATGGCTACACCTTC.

The chain's CDR3 is CASSQDWSGSSTDTQYF. CDR3 in DNA: TGTGCCAGCAGCCAAGATTGGTCGGGCTCAAGCACAGATACGCAGTATTTT. The chain joins TRBV4-2 to TRBJ2-3; D unclear. This CDR3 contains 17 residues. V lost 0 bases, J lost 0 bases, and 13 bases lay in between. Germline CDR1 and CDR2: LGHNA and YNFKEQ.

The genes are TRBV13 and TRBJ2-7; TRBD2 matches 15 bases. J lost 2 bases, V lost 4 bases, and 9 bases had no gene match. The length of the CDR3 is 18 residues. CDR1 and CDR2 (germline): PRHDT, FYEKMQ (reference sequence). The CDR3 loop reads CASSSRTSGRDPPYEQYF. DNA of the CDR3: TGTGCCAGCAGCTCAAGGACTAGCGGGAGGGACCCCCCCTACGAGCAGTACTTC.

At least ten counts were recorded for this clonotype. This chain uses TRBV4-3 with TRBJ2-1, with 9 bases fitting TRBD2. This CDR3 is built from 13 residues. Germline CDR1 and CDR2: LGHNA and YSLEER. J lost 8 bases, V lost 1 base, and 0 bases had no gene match. The CDR3: CASSQGTSDEQFF. The CDR3 DNA sequence: TGCGCCAGCAGCCAAGGGACTAGCGATGAGCAGTTCTTC.

This clonotype was counted many times. This sequence joins TRBV29-1 and TRBJ1-2; tentative D call: TRBD1 (5 bases). CDR1 is SQVTM, CDR2 ANQGSEA, per germline. Trimming cost V 2 bases and J 7 bases, with 11 bases left between them. The length of the CDR3 is 12 residues. The CDR3 nucleotides are TGCAGCGTTGAAACGCAGGGCGGTGGCTACACCTTC. This codes for CSVETQGGGYTF.

This clonotype has a count of ten or more. The J gene is TRBJ2-5, the V gene TRBV11-2; D call uncertain. The V end lost 3 bases, the J end lost 1 base, and 6 bases lay between the germline ends. The germline gives CDR1 SGHAT, CDR2 FQNNGV. This CDR3 is 13 amino acids long. CDR3 loop: CASSLDPQETQYF. The CDR3 DNA sequence: TGTGCCAGCAGCTTGGATCCCCAAGAGACCCAGTACTTC.

This clonotype was recorded many times. The chain links TRBV20-1 to TRBJ1-1, with TRBD1 matching 7 bases. From germline, CDR1 is DFQATT and CDR2 SNEGSKA (reference sequence). Trimming cost V 6 bases and J 2 bases; bases outside gene matches: 9. The CDR3 consists of 14 residues. The DNA of the CDR3 is TGCAGTGCCAAAAGGGGGCCGACAAACACTGAAGCTTTCTTT. Amino acids: CSAKRGPTNTEAFF.

This clonotype has more than one count but fewer than ten. The rearrangement links TRBV19 to TRBJ2-7, with 8 nucleotides matching TRBD1. This CDR3 comprises 13 residues. Germline V lookup: CDR1 LNHDA, CDR2 SQIVND (reference sequence). After removal of 11 bases from V and 2 bases from J, the junction contained 8 bases not matched to a gene. In nucleotides, the CDR3 is TGTGCCTCCGGGGACAGGTCTACCTACGAGCAGTACTTC. Protein product: CASGDRSTYEQYF. Based on the CDR3 plus reference TRBV19 and TRBJ2-7, the full variable domain is DGGITQSPKYLFRKEGQNVTLSCEQNLNHDAMYWYRQDPGQGLRLIYYSQIVNDFQKGDIAEGYSVSREKKESFPLTVTSAQKNPTAFYLCASGDRSTYEQYFGPGTRLTVT.

In this sample, this clonotype turned up many times. The chain employs TRBV20-1 and TRBJ1-1, with D uncertain. The CDR3 contains 11 residues. Germline V lookup: CDR1 DFQATT, CDR2 SNEGSKA (reference sequence). V shed 0 bases and J shed 6 bases, with 5 bases lying between them. The CDR3 loop is CSARDWAEAFF. The CDR3 coding sequence is TGCAGTGCTAGAGATTGGGCTGAAGCTTTCTTT.

The V and J genes are TRBV2 and TRBJ1-3; D is possibly TRBD1 (6 bases). V lost 7 bases and J lost 0, with 13 bases in between. Germline values: CDR1 SNHLY, CDR2 FYNNEI. The length of the CDR3 is 15 residues. In DNA form, the CDR3 reads TGTGCCAGCATTCCACAGGGCGGCTCTGGAAACACCATATATTTT. It is translated as CASIPQGGSGNTIYF.

Many counts were recorded for this clonotype. This chain connects TRBV4-3 to TRBJ2-1; D unresolved. The V end was cut by 0 bases, the J end by 3 bases, with 9 bases between. This CDR3 spans 15 amino acids. Looked up from germline, CDR1 is LGHNA and CDR2 is YSLEER. CDR3 coding DNA: TGCGCCAGCAGCCAAGATGGCAGAAACTACAATGAGCAGTTCTTC. Translating it yields CASSQDGRNYNEQFF.